One and the same sample provided the 29 T cell receptor beta chains below, sequenced in a study of blood T cell repertoires in COVID-19. Assay used: immunoSEQ multiplex PCR; TCRdb lists only in-frame clones, some missing. The sample has 60,000 to 90,000 clones, around 84% seen once. The sample taken for sequencing was peripheral blood. Receptors originate from a woman between 50 and 59 years old with acute or convalescent COVID-19.

This rearrangement joins TRBV5-1 to TRBJ2-4; D unresolved. The CDR3 is made up of 14 amino acids. Germline assignment: CDR1 SGHRS and CDR2 YFSETQ. With 0 bases removed from V and 4 bases from J, the gap between germline ends came to 8 bases. CDR3 in DNA: TGCGCCAGCAGCTTGGGAGACATGAAAAACATTCAGTACTTC. The encoded protein is CASSLGDMKNIQYF.

The rearrangement links TRBV6-5 to TRBJ2-3; D is perhaps TRBD2 (5 bases). Germline CDR1 is MNHEY and CDR2 is SVGAGI. There are 12 residues in the CDR3. Trimming left V 6 bases short and J 10 bases short, with 14 bases between. This CDR3 is CASSPGRTSQYF. CDR3 sequence (DNA): TGTGCCAGCAGCCCCGGAAGGACTTCGCAGTATTTT.

This clone was observed a few times. This chain links TRBV5-1 with TRBJ1-4, with D hard to call. Trimming removed 4 bases at V and 11 bases at J, with 21 bases between. The CDR3 is 15 residues long. The V gene's germline CDR1 is SGHRS and CDR2 YFSETQ. The CDR3 nucleotides are TGCGCCAGCAGCGAGGACTTAACTCTCTCCACGAAACTGTTTTTT. As protein: CASSEDLTLSTKLFF. Combining the CDR3 with reference TRBV5-1 and TRBJ1-4 gives the whole variable domain KAGVTQTPRYLIKTRGQQVTLSCSPISGHRSVSWYQQTPGQGLQFLFEYFSETQRNKGNFPGRFSGRQFSNSRSEMNVSTLELGDSALYLCASSEDLTLSTKLFFGSGTQLSVL.

V is TRBV3-1 (or the pseudogene TRBV3-2) and J is TRBJ1-5; D call uncertain. Germline values: CDR1 LGHDT, CDR2 YNNKEL (reference sequence). The ends were cut back, 3 bases at V and 0 bases at J, with 3 bases in the middle. CDR3 length: 13 amino acids. CDR3 region: CASSHLSNQPQHF. CDR3 bases: TGTGCCAGCAGCCATCTTAGCAATCAGCCCCAGCATTTT.

This rearrangement joins TRBV19 to TRBJ1-1; D ambiguous. The CDR3 totals 12 residues. The V gene's germline CDR1 is LNHDA and CDR2 SQIVND (reference sequence). Trimming removed 7 bases from V and 0 bases from J, with 6 bases in between. CDR3 nucleotides: TGTGCCAGTAAGAGGGTGAACACTGAAGCTTTCTTT. Protein: CASKRVNTEAFF.

The genes are TRBV7-2 and TRBJ1-5; D may be TRBD1 (5 bases). CDR1 SGHTA and CDR2 FQGNSA come from the germline V gene. V was shortened by 4 bases and J by 9 bases, with 13 bases between the two germline ends. The CDR3 totals 13 residues. The CDR3 sequence is CASSSRTGGPQHF. The CDR3 region has the DNA TGTGCCAGCAGCTCCCGGACCGGGGGGCCCCAGCATTTT.

The J gene is TRBJ2-7, the V gene TRBV29-1; 7 bases are shared with TRBD1. The CDR3 runs to 12 residues. From germline, CDR1 is SQVTM and CDR2 ANQGSEA. The V segment lost 4 bases and the J segment 4 bases; nucleotides outside the gene matches: 4. For the CDR3, the DNA is TGCAGCGTTGGGGACAGCCGGTACGAGCAGTACTTC. Residues: CSVGDSRYEQYF.

The chain combines TRBV19 with TRBJ2-1; tentatively, D is TRBD2 (5 bases). Germline CDR1 reads LNHDA; CDR2 reads SQIVND (reference sequence). Trimming left V 1 base short and J 10 bases short, with 14 bases between. The CDR3 has 14 amino acids. As DNA, the CDR3 is TGTGCCAGTAGTATAGGCACTAGTTTCATCGAGCAGTTCTTC. Its protein product is CASSIGTSFIEQFF.

The chain links TRBV15 to TRBJ1-4, with 9 bases that match TRBD1. Germline CDR1 and CDR2: LNHNV and YYDKDF (reference sequence). This CDR3 has 17 residues. The V segment lost 1 base and the J segment 5 bases; nucleotides outside the gene matches: 8. CDR3 amino acids: CATSRGSWDRENEKLFF. CDR3 sequence (DNA): TGTGCCACCAGCAGAGGCTCATGGGACAGGGAAAATGAAAAACTGTTTTTT.

The chain employs TRBV7-2 and TRBJ2-7; possible D gene TRBD2, 6 bases. From germline, CDR1 is SGHTA and CDR2 FQGNSA. Trimming took 1 base from V and 5 from J, leaving 15 bases between them. The length of the CDR3 is 15 residues. The CDR3 bases are TGTGCCAGCAGCTTAGGGCCGGGAGCACTAAACGAGCAGTACTTC. It specifies CASSLGPGALNEQYF.

The chain couples TRBV5-1 to TRBJ2-2, with D hard to call. Trimming took 0 bases from V and 6 from J, leaving 9 bases between them. The CDR3 length is 14 residues. Germline CDR1 is SGHRS and CDR2 is YFSETQ. The CDR3 bases are TGCGCCAGCAGCTTGGAACGCGTGCCCGGGGAGCTGTTTTTT. Amino acids: CASSLERVPGELFF.

V and J are TRBV5-1 and TRBJ1-3; TRBD1 matches at 7 bases. The V and J ends lost 2 bases and 4 bases, in that order; junction bases with no gene match: 0. Germline CDR1 SGHRS, CDR2 YFSETQ. The CDR3 runs to 13 residues. The CDR3 DNA follows: TGCGCCAGCAGCTTACAGGGGGGAAACACCATATATTTT. Protein product: CASSLQGGNTIYF.

The J gene is TRBJ1-5, the V gene TRBV6-2 or TRBV6-3; 7 nucleotides align to TRBD1. The CDR3 spans 14 residues. Germline lookup yields CDR1 MNHEY and CDR2 SVGEGT. The junction had 10 bases not matched to a gene; V was cut back by 5 bases and J by 9 bases. In DNA, the CDR3 is TGTGCCAGCAGTCGAGGACAGGCTTTTTCGCCCCAGCATTTT. It translates to CASSRGQAFSPQHF.

This rearrangement joins TRBV2 to TRBJ2-7, with 9 bases that match TRBD1. V lost 6 bases, J lost 7 bases, and 13 bases stayed unmatched. This CDR3 comprises 15 residues. CDR1 and CDR2 (germline): SNHLY, FYNNEI. The CDR3 nucleotides are TGTGCCAGCAGAGTAGAAGGGACAGGGAGTAGTGAGCAGTACTTC. Residues: CASRVEGTGSSEQYF.

CDR3 bases: TGTGCCAGCAGCCTTAGTTCGGGGACAGACGGTTACGAGCAGTACTTC. Protein: CASSLSSGTDGYEQYF. This chain connects TRBV28 to TRBJ2-7, with 7 bases matching TRBD1. Germline loops: CDR1 MDHEN, CDR2 SYDVKM. Trimming at V came to 6 bases and at J to 4 bases, leaving 15 bases not matched to a gene. CDR3 length: 16 amino acids.

The CDR3 is CASNPRGFGANVLTF. The CDR3 DNA reads TGTGCCAGCAACCCCAGGGGATTCGGGGCCAACGTCCTGACTTTC. V and J are TRBV6-5 and TRBJ2-6; D perhaps matches TRBD1 (6 bases). Germline values: CDR1 MNHEY, CDR2 SVGAGI. This CDR3 has 15 residues. V was trimmed by 7 bases and J by 4 bases, leaving 14 bases between them.

This rearrangement joins TRBV20-1 to TRBJ1-1; the D gene is possibly TRBD1 (5 bases). This CDR3 has 11 residues. Per the germline V gene, CDR1 is DFQATT and CDR2 is SNEGSKA (reference sequence). V lost 6 bases to trimming and J lost 7 bases, with 12 bases between them. CDR3 loop: CSARGGFEAFF. DNA of the CDR3: TGCAGTGCCCGCGGGGGGTTTGAAGCTTTCTTT.

V and J are TRBV9 and TRBJ2-3; maybe TRBD2 (6 bases). Trimming cost V 3 bases and J 5 bases, with 16 bases left between them. Germline V gene lookup returns CDR1 SGDLS and CDR2 YYNGEE. The CDR3 is 15 residues long. The DNA for the CDR3 is TGTGCCAGCAGCGGAACTAGCATAGGTGGAGATACGCAGTATTTT. It yields the protein CASSGTSIGGDTQYF. Full variable domain (remainder filled in from reference TRBV9 and TRBJ2-3): DSGVTQTPKHLITATGQRVTLRCSPRSGDLSVYWYQQSLDQGLQFLIQYYNGEERAKGNILERFSAQQFPDLHSELNLSSLELGDSALYFCASSGTSIGGDTQYFGPGTRLTVL.

The V call is TRBV6-5, the J call TRBJ1-1; no reliable D call. Trimming took off 6 bases at V and 0 bases at J, with 11 bases between the two ends. The CDR3 loop spans 14 amino acids. The germline V gene encodes CDR1 MNHEY and CDR2 SVGAGI. As DNA, the CDR3 is TGTGCCAGCAGCTCTCTAGTAATGAACACTGAAGCTTTCTTT. Translating gives CASSSLVMNTEAFF.

The rearrangement uses TRBV10-2 and TRBJ2-1; 10 bases are a match to TRBD1. CDR1 WSHSY and CDR2 SAAADI come from the germline V gene. Germline trimming cut 5 bases from V and 9 bases from J; bases unmatched to any gene: 10. The CDR3 is 15 residues long. The CDR3 DNA is TGCGCCAGCAGTTGGGGACAGGGGTTTTCGGGTGAGCAGTTCTTC. Its translation is CASSWGQGFSGEQFF.

This chain connects TRBV18 to TRBJ1-1, with D perhaps TRBD1 (5 bases). The CDR3 length is 15 residues. The germline V gene has CDR1 KGHSH and CDR2 LQKENI. Trimming took off 0 bases at V and 1 base at J, with 9 bases between the two ends. The CDR3 loop is CASSPPAGKNTEAFF. The CDR3 DNA follows: TGTGCCAGCTCACCACCGGCAGGGAAGAACACTGAAGCTTTCTTT.

The gene calls are TRBV19 and TRBJ2-5, with 10 bases aligning to TRBD1. CDR3 size: 16 residues. Germline lookup yields CDR1 LNHDA and CDR2 SQIVND (reference sequence). The V gene end was trimmed by 3 bases and the J gene end by 5 bases; junction bases not matched to a gene: 9. In nucleotides, the CDR3 is TGTGCCAGTAGTATCTGGGGGGACAGGGGTTTGGAGACCCAGTACTTC. Its protein product is CASSIWGDRGLETQYF.

This chain links TRBV28 with TRBJ2-1; tentative D call: TRBD1 (6 bases). V lost 6 bases and J lost 5, with 32 bases in between. The CDR3 contains 20 residues. CDR1 and CDR2 from the germline V gene are MDHEN and SYDVKM. The CDR3 DNA reads TGTGCCAGCAGCCGAAGCTCTGAAACTCGCGGACAGTTATCCGACAATGAGCAGTTCTTC. It yields the protein CASSRSSETRGQLSDNEQFF.

This clone was seen only a few times. The V and J genes are TRBV5-1 and TRBJ2-2; 8 bases fit TRBD1. The CDR3 runs to 14 residues. The V gene's germline CDR1 is SGHRS and CDR2 YFSETQ. The ends lost 7 bases at V and 2 bases at J; junction bases unmatched: 4. CDR3 sequence: CASGTGENTGELFF. In DNA form, the CDR3 reads TGCGCCAGCGGGACAGGAGAAAACACCGGGGAGCTGTTTTTT.

The chain uses TRBV12-5 and TRBJ2-5, with unresolved D. This CDR3 region has 12 residues. The germline V gene encodes CDR1 LGHNT and CDR2 FRNRAP. Trimming removed 5 bases from V and 7 bases from J, with 11 bases in between. CDR3 in DNA: TGTGCTAGTGGTAGATCAACGGGGACCCAGTACTTC. Its protein product is CASGRSTGTQYF.

The rearrangement uses TRBV19 and TRBJ2-2, with 8 positions matching TRBD2. After removal of 6 bases from V and 3 bases from J, the junction contained 3 bases not matched to a gene. The CDR3 loop spans 14 amino acids. Germline V gene lookup returns CDR1 LNHDA and CDR2 SQIVND (reference sequence). The CDR3 loop is CASRYSGDTGELFF. CDR3 DNA sequence: TGTGCCAGTAGATATAGCGGGGACACCGGGGAGCTGTTTTTT.

The V gene is TRBV29-1, the J gene TRBJ2-1; D unresolved. This CDR3 contains 14 residues. Germline CDR1 and CDR2: SQVTM and ANQGSEA. V dropped 4 bases and J dropped 8 bases, with 18 bases sitting between them. As DNA, the CDR3 is TGCAGCGTTGGGTCTATAACCTTGGGCGATGAGCAGTTCTTC. The encoded protein is CSVGSITLGDEQFF.

In DNA, the CDR3 is TGTGCCAGCAGTACCTCCGGGAGCACCTATGGCTACACCTTC. Protein: CASSTSGSTYGYTF. The rearrangement uses TRBV6-5 and TRBJ1-2, with D uncertain. Germline V gives CDR1 MNHEY, CDR2 SVGAGI. This CDR3 comprises 14 residues. V was trimmed by 5 bases and J by 4 bases, leaving 14 bases between them.

J is TRBJ1-2 and V is TRBV30, with 8 positions matching TRBD1. CDR1 and CDR2 from the germline V gene are GTSNPN and SVGIG (reference sequence). The CDR3 sequence is 12 residues long. Trimming at V came to 7 bases and at J to 8 bases, leaving 9 bases not matched to a gene. Here the CDR3 reads CALNGQGSGYTF. The CDR3 coding sequence is TGTGCCTTAAACGGACAGGGCTCAGGCTACACCTTC.